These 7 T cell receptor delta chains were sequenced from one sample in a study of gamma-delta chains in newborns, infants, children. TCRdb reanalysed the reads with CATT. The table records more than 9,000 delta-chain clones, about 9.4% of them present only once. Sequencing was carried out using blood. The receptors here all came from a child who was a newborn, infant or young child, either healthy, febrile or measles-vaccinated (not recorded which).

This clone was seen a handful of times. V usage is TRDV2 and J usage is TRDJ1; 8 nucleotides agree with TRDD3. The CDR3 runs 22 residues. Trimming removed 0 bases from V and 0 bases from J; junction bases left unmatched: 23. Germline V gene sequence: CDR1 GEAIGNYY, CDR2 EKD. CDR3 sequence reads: CACDTVKSEGRRDTHYTDKLIF. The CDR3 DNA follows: TGTGCCTGTGACACCGTAAAATCCGAGGGCAGGCGGGATACGCACTACACCGATAAACTCATCTTT.

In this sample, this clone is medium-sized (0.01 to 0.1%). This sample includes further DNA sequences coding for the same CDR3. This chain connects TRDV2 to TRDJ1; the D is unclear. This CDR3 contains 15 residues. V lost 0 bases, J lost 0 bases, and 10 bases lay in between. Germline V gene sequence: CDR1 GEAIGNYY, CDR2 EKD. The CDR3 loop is CACDTVGSYTDKLIF. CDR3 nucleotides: TGTGCCTGTGACACCGTAGGGTCCTACACCGATAAACTCATCTTT.

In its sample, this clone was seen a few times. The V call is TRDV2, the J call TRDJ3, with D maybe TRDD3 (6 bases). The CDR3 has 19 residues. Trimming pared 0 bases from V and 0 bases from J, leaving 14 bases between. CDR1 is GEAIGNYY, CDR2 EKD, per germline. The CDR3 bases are TGTGCCTGTGACACCGGAGGCTGGGGCACCTCCTGGGACACCCGACAGATGTTTTTC. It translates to CACDTGGWGTSWDTRQMFF.

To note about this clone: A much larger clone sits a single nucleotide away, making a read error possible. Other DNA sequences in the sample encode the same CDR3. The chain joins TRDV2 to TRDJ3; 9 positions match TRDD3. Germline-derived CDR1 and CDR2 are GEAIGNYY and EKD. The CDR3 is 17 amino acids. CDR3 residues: CACDNTGGSWDTRQMFF. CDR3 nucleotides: TGTGCCTGCGACAATACTGGGGGATCCTGGGACACCCGACAGATGTTTTTC.

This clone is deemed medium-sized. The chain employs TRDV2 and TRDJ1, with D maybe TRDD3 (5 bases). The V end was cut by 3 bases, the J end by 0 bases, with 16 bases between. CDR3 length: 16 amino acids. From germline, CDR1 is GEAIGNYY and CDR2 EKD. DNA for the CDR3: TGTGCCTGTGACGCCCTCACCGGGATGTACACCGATAAACTCATCTTT. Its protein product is CACDALTGMYTDKLIF.

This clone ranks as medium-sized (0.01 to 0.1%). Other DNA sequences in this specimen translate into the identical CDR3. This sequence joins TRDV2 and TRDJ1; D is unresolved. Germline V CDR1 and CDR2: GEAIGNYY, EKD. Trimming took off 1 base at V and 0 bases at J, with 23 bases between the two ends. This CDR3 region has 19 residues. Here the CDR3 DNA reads TGTGCCTGTGACACTATCCAGCCGCGGCATGTAAAGTACACCGATAAACTCATCTTT. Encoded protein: CACDTIQPRHVKYTDKLIF.

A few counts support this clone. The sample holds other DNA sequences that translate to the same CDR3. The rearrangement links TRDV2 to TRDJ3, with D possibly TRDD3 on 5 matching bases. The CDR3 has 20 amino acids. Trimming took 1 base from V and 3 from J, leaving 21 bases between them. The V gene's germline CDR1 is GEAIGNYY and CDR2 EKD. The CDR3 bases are TGTGCCTGTGACACAATTACCGGAGATACTAGGAACTGGGACACCCGACAGATGTTTTTC. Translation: CACDTITGDTRNWDTRQMFF.